The 16 T cell receptor beta chains below come from one sample, sequenced in a study of OX40 agonist ivuxolimab in advanced cancers. Profiling relied on immunoSEQ multiplex PCR, and the TCRdb table lists in-frame clones only, not all of them. The table records around 54,000 clones, 90% to 95% of them present only once. The sample here was CD4+ or CD8+ T cells sorted from blood, taken in a trial of the OX40 agonist ivuxolimab. All receptors derive from an adult with an advanced solid tumor such as melanoma, head and neck, liver or kidney cancer.

The chain links TRBV19 to TRBJ2-1; D perhaps matches TRBD2 (6 bases). V lost 6 bases, J lost 9 bases, and 15 bases lay in between. The length of the CDR3 is 13 residues. Germline-derived CDR1 and CDR2 are LNHDA and SQIVND (reference sequence). The chain's CDR3 is CASRPGAGTEQFF. The CDR3, as DNA: TGTGCCAGTAGGCCCGGGGCGGGGACTGAGCAGTTCTTC.

The chain carries TRBV29-1 and TRBJ2-7; D is uncertain. The CDR3 is 13 amino acids. V lost 1 base and J lost 2, with 9 bases in between. Germline V CDR1 and CDR2: SQVTM, ANQGSEA. CDR3 protein: CSVEGGTPYEQYF. In DNA form, the CDR3 reads TGCAGCGTTGAAGGGGGAACCCCCTACGAGCAGTACTTC.

The chain employs TRBV6-1 and TRBJ2-7; the match to TRBD2 covers 12 bases. V trimming: 10 bases; J trimming: 6 bases; junction bases outside the gene matches: 10. From germline, CDR1 is MNHNS and CDR2 SASEGT. The CDR3 is 14 residues long. The CDR3 DNA sequence: TGTGCCACCTACGGACTAGCGGGACTCTTCGAGCAGTACTTC. It encodes CATYGLAGLFEQYF.

The chain employs TRBV27 and TRBJ2-7, with D tentatively TRBD1 (5 bases). The CDR3 has 12 amino acids. Per germline, CDR1 MNHEY and CDR2 SMNVEV (reference sequence). Trimming pared 9 bases from V and 7 bases from J, leaving 16 bases between. CDR3 sequence reads: CASSTGRTEQYF. CDR3 in DNA: TGTGCCAGTTCAACGGGCAGGACAGAGCAGTACTTC.

The V and J genes are TRBV10-1 and TRBJ2-5; the match to TRBD2 covers 9 bases. Germline CDR1 and CDR2: WNHNN and SYGVQD (reference sequence). V was clipped by 0 bases and J by 8 bases; unmatched bases: 7. The CDR3 covers 15 residues. CDR3 protein: CASSESRGLAGTQYF. For the CDR3, the DNA is TGCGCCAGCAGTGAGTCACGGGGGCTAGCGGGAACCCAGTACTTC.

The gene calls are TRBV30 and TRBJ2-3; 15 nucleotides agree with TRBD2. CDR1 and CDR2 from the germline V gene are GTSNPN and SVGIG (reference sequence). V shed 0 bases and J 4 bases; nucleotides not matched to a gene: 8. There are 18 residues in the CDR3. The CDR3 sequence is CAWSVGLAGGDVSDTQYF. The CDR3 nucleotides are TGTGCCTGGAGTGTAGGACTAGCGGGAGGGGATGTGTCAGATACGCAGTATTTT. Complete variable domain (other parts from reference TRBV30 and TRBJ2-3): SQTIHQWPATLVQPVGSPLSLECTVEGTSNPNLYWYRQAAGRGLQLLFYSVGIGQISSEVPQNLSASRPQDRQFILSSKKLLLSDSGFYLCAWSVGLAGGDVSDTQYFGPGTRLTVL.

This chain's CDR3 is CASSQAQGGYGYTF. CDR3 sequence (DNA): TGCGCCAGCAGCCAAGCACAGGGGGGCTATGGCTACACCTTC. The chain has TRBV4-1 and TRBJ1-2; 8 positions agree with TRBD1. The CDR3 is made up of 14 amino acids. V lost 1 base and J lost 4; bases outside the gene matches: 2. Germline V lookup: CDR1 MGHRA, CDR2 YSYEKL.

The chain links TRBV27 to TRBJ2-7; TRBD2 might be the D (6 bases). V was clipped by 5 bases and J by 0 bases, with 11 bases between them. The CDR3 spans 14 residues. CDR1 MNHEY and CDR2 SMNVEV come from the germline V gene (reference sequence). As DNA, the CDR3 is TGTGCCAGCAGTCTCGGACTAACCTCCTACGAGCAGTACTTC. This sequence encodes CASSLGLTSYEQYF.

V and J are TRBV7-9 and TRBJ2-5, with 8 bases identical to TRBD2. The CDR3 covers 13 residues. V was clipped by 5 bases and J by 4 bases; unmatched bases: 3. CDR1 SEHNR and CDR2 FQNEAQ come from the germline V gene (reference sequence). The CDR3 sequence is CASSRTSRETQYF. The CDR3 coding sequence is TGTGCCAGCAGCCGGACTAGCAGAGAGACCCAGTACTTC. The whole variable domain, remainder taken from reference TRBV7-9 and TRBJ2-5, is DTGVSQNPRHKITKRGQNVTFRCDPISEHNRLYWYRQTLGQGPEFLTYFQNEAQLEKSRLLSDRFSAERPKGSFSTLEIQRTEQGDSAMYLCASSRTSRETQYFGPGTRLLVL.

This chain links TRBV5-1 with TRBJ1-1; D may be TRBD1 (6 bases). V lost 0 bases, J lost 4 bases, and 13 bases lay in between. The CDR3 runs 15 residues. Looked up from germline, CDR1 is SGHRS and CDR2 is YFSETQ. For the CDR3, the DNA is TGCGCCAGCAGCTTGGATACAGGGTCGGGCACTGAAGCTTTCTTT. Translated: CASSLDTGSGTEAFF.

The rearrangement links TRBV6-5 to TRBJ2-7; D is uncertain. The ends were cut back, 6 bases at V and 3 bases at J, with 12 bases in the middle. This CDR3 region has 13 residues. Germline assignment: CDR1 MNHEY and CDR2 SVGAGI. CDR3 loop: CASSHSGDYEQYF. CDR3 DNA: TGTGCCAGCAGCCATTCCGGCGACTACGAGCAGTACTTC.

For the CDR3, the DNA is TGTGCCTGGGGACCGATACCGGGACTTAGTTCGTACGAGCAGTACTTC. It specifies CAWGPIPGLSSYEQYF. The rearrangement joins TRBV30 to TRBJ2-7; D is perhaps TRBD2 (6 bases). V was trimmed by 5 bases and J by 4 bases, leaving 24 bases between them. Germline V CDR1 and CDR2: GTSNPN, SVGIG (reference sequence). This CDR3 is 16 amino acids long.

The genes are TRBV7-9 and TRBJ2-7; D possibly corresponds to TRBD1 (6 bases). Per the germline V gene, CDR1 is SEHNR and CDR2 is FQNEAQ (reference sequence). This CDR3 contains 13 residues. The germline V and J ends were trimmed by 10 bases and 0 bases, with 13 bases remaining between them. CDR3 amino acids: CAIGWTVSYEQYF. The CDR3 DNA reads TGTGCCATTGGGTGGACAGTCTCCTACGAGCAGTACTTC.

This sequence joins TRBV11-2 and TRBJ2-7; 7 positions agree with TRBD1. V trimming: 5 bases; J trimming: 2 bases; junction bases outside the gene matches: 3. This CDR3 is built from 13 residues. CDR1 SGHAT and CDR2 FQNNGV come from the germline V gene. The CDR3 region is CASSPGQPYEQYF. CDR3 nucleotides: TGTGCCAGCAGCCCGGGACAGCCCTACGAGCAGTACTTC.

The chain combines TRBV27 with TRBJ2-3, with 7 bases lining up with TRBD2. This CDR3 spans 16 amino acids. The germline CDR1 and CDR2 sequences are MNHEY and SMNVEV (reference sequence). Unmatched junction bases numbered 12, after V lost 7 bases and J lost 2 bases. The CDR3 sequence: CASNSFGGLNTDTQYF. The CDR3, as DNA: TGTGCCAGCAATTCTTTTGGGGGACTAAACACAGATACGCAGTATTTT.

This clone was seen just once. V is TRBV13 and J is TRBJ2-7; D is unresolved. The germline V gene encodes CDR1 PRHDT and CDR2 FYEKMQ (reference sequence). This CDR3 contains 11 residues. Trimming cost V 8 bases and J 6 bases, with 11 bases left between them. The chain's CDR3 is CASLRRGEQYF. The DNA of the CDR3 is TGTGCCAGCCTCCGAAGAGGCGAGCAGTACTTC.